This entry lists 3 T cell receptor beta chains sequenced from one sample in a study of blood T cell repertoires in COVID-19. Using immunoSEQ multiplex PCR, the repertoire was profiled, and TCRdb retains in-frame clones only, with some absent. The sample shows 200,000 to 250,000 clones, approximately 80% of them seen only once. Sequences were obtained from peripheral blood. The source of these receptors is a woman in her fifties or sixties who had recovered from COVID-19.

The CDR3 sequence: CASSGDRGFPRDTQYF. DNA for the CDR3: TGCGCCAGCAGTGGGGACAGGGGTTTTCCGCGAGATACGCAGTATTTT. The V gene is TRBV10-1, the J gene TRBJ2-3; TRBD1 matches 10 bases. The length of the CDR3 is 16 residues. V lost 4 bases to trimming and J lost 5 bases; unmatched junction nucleotides: 9. Germline values: CDR1 WNHNN, CDR2 SYGVQD (reference sequence).

This chain connects TRBV10-3 to TRBJ2-1; D might be TRBD2 (5 bases). In germline, CDR1 is ENHRY, CDR2 SYGVKD. With 0 bases removed from V and 10 bases from J, the gap between germline ends came to 7 bases. The CDR3 spans 12 residues. The CDR3: CAISESRREQFF. The CDR3 bases are TGTGCCATCAGTGAGTCGAGGAGGGAGCAGTTCTTC.

V gene TRBV7-6 combines with J gene TRBJ2-5, with 8 bases fitting TRBD2. Losses at the gene ends were 1 base for V and 7 bases for J; bases not matched to a gene: 2. This CDR3 is built from 13 residues. CDR1 and CDR2 from the germline V gene are SGHVS and FNYEAQ. DNA of the CDR3: TGTGCCAGCAGCTTAGACCGGGAGGGGACCCAGTACTTC. It codes for CASSLDREGTQYF. The full variable domain, rest sourced from reference TRBV7-6 and TRBJ2-5, is GAGVSQSPRYKVTKRGQDVALRCDPISGHVSLYWYRQALGQGPEFLTYFNYEAQQDKSGLPNDRFSAERPEGSISTLTIQRTEQRDSAMYRCASSLDREGTQYFGPGTRLLVL.